This entry concerns a single T cell receptor (beta chain). The sample originates from a study of blood T cell repertoires in COVID-19. Turning to the study itself: There were acute and convalescent COVID-19 samples, and they came from the United States, Italy and Spain. Sources were T cells, B-cell-depleted T cells, or PBMCs; the material itself was cDNA or gDNA.

V shed 1 base and J shed 3 bases, with 6 bases lying between them. CDR3 length equals 13 residues. In germline, CDR1 is LGHNA, CDR2 YNFKEQ. How the authors handled the data: The authors estimated nucleated cell counts from reference gene primer amplification. TCRdb's copy holds only in-frame clones and misses some; the assay was immunoSEQ multiplex PCR. V and J calls and clone size are those listed in that table; D and trimming were worked out from the DNA. The sample includes 220,000 or so clones, 80% of them seen just once. This TCR was sampled from a woman between 65 and 79 years old with acute or convalescent COVID-19. Sequenced material: peripheral blood. The rearrangement uses TRBV4-2 and TRBJ2-5; weak D call: TRBD1 (5 bases). CDR3 DNA sequence: TGTGCCAGCAGCCAAGGCAGGGAAGAGACCCAGTACTTC. Residues: CASSQGREETQYF.